This TCR beta chain appears in the sequencing data of a study of T-cell memory formation after mild COVID-19. Trimming took off 5 bases at V and 10 bases at J, with 18 bases between the two ends. The CDR3 loop spans 14 amino acids. CDR1 and CDR2 (germline): SGHTA, FQGNSA. This clonotype was seen a few times. MiXCR, applied by TCRdb to the 5' RACE reads, yields one record per CDR3 protein. The sample shows some 340,000 distinct CDR3 sequences, 10% to 15% of them seen only once. The J gene is TRBJ2-1, the V gene TRBV7-2, with a possible D match to TRBD2 (5 bases). This clonotype was obtained from a man between 18 and 35 years old who had mild COVID-19 (a few samples of this study predate the infection). Cell type and time point are not known. Source material: PBMCs or a T cell subset sorted from them (not recorded which). As DNA, the CDR3 is TGTGCCAGCAGCCCACCCCCCCAGAGGGAGGAGCAGTTCTTC. Translation: CASSPPPQREEQFF.